This TCR beta chain was captured in a study of control samples from healthy donors and cancer patients. Assay: immunoSEQ multiplex PCR; the TCRdb copy retains only in-frame clones and omits some. The sample has about 59,000 clones; more than 70% are singletons. The sample taken for sequencing was PBMCs. This TCR derives from a woman aged 55-70 years with lung cancer.

The CDR3 bases are TGCAGTGGGTCTCGCGGATACGAGCAGTACTTC. Protein: CSGSRGYEQYF. The gene calls are TRBV20-1 and TRBJ2-7; D unclear. The CDR3 contains 11 residues. The ends were cut back, 7 bases at V and 4 bases at J, with 11 bases in the middle. Looked up from germline, CDR1 is DFQATT and CDR2 is SNEGSKA (reference sequence).